This T cell receptor beta chain was documented in a study of neurological immune-mediated disorders. TCRdb itself ran the 5' RACE reads through MiXCR, one entry per CDR3 protein. Of 40,000 to 55,000 distinct CDR3 sequences listed, approximately 3% were seen once; the top ten hold about 15%. Germline assignment: CDR1 SGHDT and CDR2 YYEEEE. This CDR3 comprises 14 residues. Trimming cost V 1 base and J 2 bases, with 9 bases left between them. This clonotype was recorded at least ten times. The sequenced sample consisted of PBMCs. The TCR originated in a woman between 50 and 59 years old with multiple sclerosis. The chain recombines TRBV5-6 with TRBJ1-1, with D possibly being TRBD1 (5 bases). CDR3 protein: CASSLRRVNTEAFF. The CDR3 nucleotides are TGTGCCAGCAGCTTGCGCAGGGTAAACACTGAAGCTTTCTTT. The whole variable domain, remainder taken from reference TRBV5-6 and TRBJ1-1, is DAGVTQSPTHLIKTRGQQVTLRCSPKSGHDTVSWYQQALGQGPQFIFQYYEEEERQRGNFPDRFSGHQFPNYSSELNVNALLLGDSALYLCASSLRRVNTEAFFGQGTRLTVV.